This T cell receptor (beta chain) derives from a study of blood T cells in healthy people across ages. Study-level information: About one barcoded TCR beta cDNA was captured per two T cells.

A J-beta primer mix and a sample-barcoded 5' primer were used in a second PCR of about 7 to 12 cycles. All samples yielded 3 million or more CDR3-containing paired-end reads. Using its own MiXCR run on the 5' RACE reads, TCRdb lists one record per CDR3 protein. The data hold approximately 320,000 distinct CDR3 sequences, with 25% to 30% observed a single time. This clonotype occurred a few times. Its antigen remains unknown. Ten milliliters of peripheral blood were drawn from each donor into EDTA-treated tubes. Study outcomes and limitations: When set beside aged donors, long-lived donors presented more naive CD4+ cells and higher diversity.

CDR3 length: 15 residues. The sequencing input was blood. The J gene is TRBJ2-1, the V gene TRBV12-3 or TRBV12-4, with 13 nucleotides matching TRBD2. The J call may be mistaken, given a closer DNA end match to TRBJ2-7. The origin of this receptor is a woman between 65 and 79 years old in good health. The CDR3 coding sequence is TGTGCCAGCAGTTTCCGGACTAGCGGGGGATACGAGCAGTACTTC. Its protein is CASSFRTSGGYEQYF.